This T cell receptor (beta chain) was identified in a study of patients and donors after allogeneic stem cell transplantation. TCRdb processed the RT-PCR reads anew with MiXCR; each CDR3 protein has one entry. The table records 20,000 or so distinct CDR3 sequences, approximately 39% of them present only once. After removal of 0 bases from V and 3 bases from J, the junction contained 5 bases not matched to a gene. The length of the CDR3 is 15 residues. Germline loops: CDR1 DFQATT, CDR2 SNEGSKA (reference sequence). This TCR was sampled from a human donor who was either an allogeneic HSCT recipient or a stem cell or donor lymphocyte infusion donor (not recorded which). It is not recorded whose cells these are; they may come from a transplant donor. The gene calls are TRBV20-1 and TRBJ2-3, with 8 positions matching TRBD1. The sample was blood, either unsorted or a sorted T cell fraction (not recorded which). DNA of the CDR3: TGCAGTGCTAGAGATGGGAGGACAGGGACAGATACGCAGTATTTT. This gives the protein CSARDGRTGTDTQYF.